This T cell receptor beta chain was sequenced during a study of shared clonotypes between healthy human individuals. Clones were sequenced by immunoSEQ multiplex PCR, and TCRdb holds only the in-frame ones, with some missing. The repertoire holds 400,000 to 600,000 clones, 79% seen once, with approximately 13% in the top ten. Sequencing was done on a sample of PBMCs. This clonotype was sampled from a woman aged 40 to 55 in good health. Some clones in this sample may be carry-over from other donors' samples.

The CDR3 sequence is CASRAYDNEQFF. The DNA of the CDR3 is TGTGCCAGCAGAGCGTATGACAATGAGCAGTTCTTC. The chain employs TRBV2 and TRBJ2-1; D is uncertain. V gave up 6 bases and J gave up 5 bases, with 8 bases separating them. Germline loops: CDR1 SNHLY, CDR2 FYNNEI. The CDR3 covers 12 residues.